This T cell receptor (beta chain) came from a study of cytomegalovirus exposure and HLA in healthy donors. Study-level information: The roughly 120 validation repertoires matched the approximately 700 first-cohort repertoires in platform, a later analysis reported. Findings and limits, study-wide: It was confirmed in vitro that a few of the CMV-associated chains were specific for CMV antigens. In the 120 or so validation repertoires, 94% of cluster scores exceeded 0, per a later analysis. According to reports, the classifier identified cytomegalovirus status with high specificity and sensitivity.

The protocol was immunoSEQ multiplex PCR, while the TCRdb copy is restricted to in-frame clones and leaves out a portion. The sample lists more than 85,000 clones, about 95% seen once, with approximately 1% in the top ten. The CDR3 spans 14 residues. The J segment lost 5 bases and the V segment lost 6 bases, leaving 10 bases of the junction unmatched. Germline assignment: CDR1 MNHNY and CDR2 SVGAGI (reference sequence). Turning to this clone: Its cognate antigen is unknown.

The material sequenced was PBMCs. The rearrangement joins TRBV6-6 to TRBJ2-7; 7 nucleotides agree with TRBD1. The sequence was obtained from a woman aged 18 to 35 in good health and CMV-seronegative. The CDR3 nucleotides read TGTGCCAGCAGGCGACAGGGAGAGGACAACGAGCAGTACTTC. This encodes CASRRQGEDNEQYF.